The 31 T cell receptor beta chains below come from one sample, sequenced in a study of blood T cell repertoires in COVID-19. Profiled with immunoSEQ multiplex PCR; TCRdb holds only in-frame clones, not every one. The table records roughly 200,000 clones, 70% to 90% of them present only once. Sequencing input: PBMCs or T cells enriched from blood (not recorded which). Receptor source: a woman in her thirties or forties with acute COVID-19.

The chain combines TRBV6-2 or TRBV6-3 with TRBJ1-2; 9 nucleotides match TRBD1. CDR3 length: 13 residues. Germline V gene data show CDR1 as MNHEY and CDR2 as SVGEGT. The V gene end was trimmed by 7 bases and the J gene end by 8 bases; junction bases not matched to a gene: 8. The CDR3 region is CASTPGTGHGYTF. In nucleotides, the CDR3 is TGTGCCAGCACCCCTGGGACAGGGCACGGCTACACCTTC.

The V gene is TRBV11-2, the J gene TRBJ2-2; possibly TRBD2 for D (5 bases). Between the trimmed V and J ends, which lost 3 bases and 1 base, there was a span of 6 bases. The CDR3 has 14 amino acids. Germline V CDR1 and CDR2: SGHAT, FQNNGV. CDR3 residues: CASSLRENTGELFF. The DNA for the CDR3 is TGTGCCAGCAGCTTGAGGGAGAACACCGGGGAGCTGTTTTTT.

This clone was seen once. This chain uses TRBV7-6 with TRBJ2-1; TRBD2 matches at 9 bases. Germline loops: CDR1 SGHVS, CDR2 FNYEAQ. The CDR3 has 16 residues. V lost 5 bases, J lost 5 bases, and 10 bases stayed unmatched. The CDR3 region has the DNA TGTGCCAGCAGCCCTCATGGTCCTAGCGGGAACAATGAGCAGTTCTTC. This gives the protein CASSPHGPSGNNEQFF.

This chain links TRBV24-1 with TRBJ1-5; 9 bases map to TRBD1. CDR1 and CDR2 from the germline V gene are KGHDR and SFDVKD. This CDR3 has 16 amino acids. V was pared by 2 bases and J by 6 bases, with 7 bases of the junction left unmatched. The CDR3 loop reads CATSDSGQGSRQPQHF. The CDR3 coding sequence is TGTGCCACCAGTGATTCTGGACAGGGGTCTCGTCAGCCCCAGCATTTT.

The V gene is TRBV15, the J gene TRBJ2-1; D possibly corresponds to TRBD1 (6 bases). The V gene lost 0 bases and the J gene lost 6 bases, with 12 bases spanning the gap. Germline lookup yields CDR1 LNHNV and CDR2 YYDKDF (reference sequence). The CDR3 contains 15 residues. CDR3 loop: CATSRDKLRGNEQFF. As DNA, the CDR3 is TGTGCCACCAGCAGAGACAAGCTCAGGGGCAATGAGCAGTTCTTC.

The count of this clone is one. The rearrangement joins TRBV28 to TRBJ2-5; D unresolved. CDR3 length equals 13 residues. Germline loops: CDR1 MDHEN, CDR2 SYDVKM. Trimming shortened V by 4 bases and J by 7 bases, and 13 bases separated the two germline ends. Here the CDR3 reads CASSSGPLWTQYF. The CDR3 region has the DNA TGTGCCAGCAGTTCTGGGCCGCTTTGGACCCAGTACTTC.

The V call is TRBV27, the J call TRBJ2-1; TRBD2 matches at 9 bases. Germline-derived CDR1 and CDR2 are MNHEY and SMNVEV (reference sequence). This CDR3 is built from 14 residues. With 2 bases clipped from V and 6 bases from J, the junction kept 2 bases outside the gene matches. CDR3 DNA: TGTGCCAGCAGTTTAGCGGGAGGGGGCAATGAGCAGTTCTTC. Residues: CASSLAGGGNEQFF.

The chain has TRBV6-5 and TRBJ1-1; D is possibly TRBD1 (5 bases). V was pared by 6 bases and J by 0 bases, with 11 bases between. From germline, CDR1 is MNHEY and CDR2 SVGAGI. The CDR3 length is 14 residues. The CDR3 here is CASSSHRLNTEAFF. The CDR3 nucleotides read TGTGCCAGCAGCTCACACAGGTTGAACACTGAAGCTTTCTTT.

CDR3 sequence: CASSLGLAAEQFF. CDR3 nucleotides: TGTGCCAGCAGCTTGGGACTAGCGGCCGAGCAGTTCTTC. This chain uses TRBV7-9 with TRBJ2-1; 11 nucleotides match TRBD2. CDR1 is SEHNR and CDR2 is FQNEAQ in the germline V gene (reference sequence). Trimming cost V 3 bases and J 10 bases; bases outside gene matches: 2. The CDR3 spans 13 residues. Full variable domain (outside the CDR3, taken from reference TRBV7-9 and TRBJ2-1): DTGVSQNPRHKITKRGQNVTFRCDPISEHNRLYWYRQTLGQGPEFLTYFQNEAQLEKSRLLSDRFSAERPKGSFSTLEIQRTEQGDSAMYLCASSLGLAAEQFFGPGTRLTVL.

This clone was seen once. V is TRBV6-5 and J is TRBJ1-3; D is perhaps TRBD1 (6 bases). From germline, CDR1 is MNHEY and CDR2 SVGAGI. V was shortened by 11 bases and J by 7 bases, with 18 bases between the two germline ends. The CDR3 covers 13 residues. The CDR3 protein is CAAGAAGVNTIYF. The CDR3 DNA reads as TGTGCCGCAGGGGCCGCAGGGGTTAACACCATATATTTT.

In DNA, the CDR3 is TGTGCCAGCAGCCAAAATGAAAAACTGTTTTTT. It translates to CASSQNEKLFF. The V call is TRBV12-3 or TRBV12-4, the J call TRBJ1-4; D is ambiguous. Trimming took 6 bases from V and 5 from J, leaving 4 bases between them. This CDR3 comprises 11 residues.

The chain has TRBV27 and TRBJ2-5, with 7 bases aligning to TRBD2. V dropped 6 bases and J dropped 5; count of bases not matched to a gene: 12. Germline CDR1 reads MNHEY; CDR2 reads SMNVEV (reference sequence). The CDR3 is made up of 15 amino acids. CDR3: CASRPRLAPRETQYF. Written as DNA, the CDR3 is TGTGCCAGCAGACCTCGACTAGCTCCTCGGGAGACCCAGTACTTC.

The V call is TRBV2, the J call TRBJ2-1; 10 positions agree with TRBD2. V was pared by 2 bases and J by 6 bases, with 4 bases of the junction left unmatched. CDR3 length: 15 residues. CDR1 is SNHLY and CDR2 is FYNNEI in the germline V gene. The chain's CDR3 is CASSELAGVPNEQFF. The CDR3 coding sequence is TGTGCCAGCAGTGAACTAGCGGGAGTCCCCAATGAGCAGTTCTTC.

The rearrangement uses TRBV7-9 and TRBJ1-6; 7 nucleotides align to TRBD1. The CDR3 runs 12 residues. CDR1 and CDR2 from the germline V gene are SEHNR and FQNEAQ (reference sequence). V lost 11 bases, J lost 9 bases, and 7 bases stayed unmatched. In DNA, the CDR3 is TGTGCCGCGGGACAGCAATTTTCACCCCTCCACTTT. Protein product: CAAGQQFSPLHF.

This clone was found a few times. The sample contains more than one DNA sequence encoding this CDR3. The chain links TRBV3-1 (or the pseudogene TRBV3-2) to TRBJ1-1; TRBD1 is a possible D gene (5 bases). CDR3 length: 11 residues. V shed 6 bases and J shed 4 bases, with 6 bases lying between them. The germline V gene encodes CDR1 LGHDT and CDR2 YNNKEL (reference sequence). The CDR3 sequence: CASRGGTEAFF. The CDR3 DNA is TGTGCCAGCAGGGGGGGCACTGAAGCTTTCTTT.

The chain joins TRBV28 to TRBJ1-5, with D perhaps matching TRBD1 (5 bases). Trimming took 3 bases from V and 0 from J, leaving 12 bases between them. The germline V gene encodes CDR1 MDHEN and CDR2 SYDVKM. This CDR3 region has 16 residues. The chain's CDR3 is CASSLSRQHSNQPQHF. Written as DNA, the CDR3 is TGTGCCAGCAGTTTGAGCCGACAGCATAGCAATCAGCCCCAGCATTTT.

The chain has TRBV24-1 and TRBJ1-2; 11 bases map to TRBD1. V lost 5 bases, J lost 2 bases, and 3 bases stayed unmatched. Germline CDR1 reads KGHDR; CDR2 reads SFDVKD. This CDR3 has 15 residues. The CDR3 nucleotides are TGTGCCACCAGTGCCGGGACAGGGGGAAACTATGGCTACACCTTC. This codes for CATSAGTGGNYGYTF.

The rearrangement uses TRBV28 and TRBJ2-7, with 16 bases fitting TRBD2. Per the germline V gene, CDR1 is MDHEN and CDR2 is SYDVKM. The junction had 5 bases not matched to a gene; V was cut back by 6 bases and J by 12 bases. This CDR3 is built from 13 residues. The CDR3 sequence is CASRGLAGGRPYF. DNA of the CDR3: TGTGCCAGCAGGGGACTAGCGGGAGGGCGGCCGTACTTC.

This rearrangement joins TRBV5-6 to TRBJ1-1; TRBD1 matches 10 bases. This CDR3 has 15 amino acids. In germline, CDR1 is SGHDT, CDR2 YYEEEE. J gave up 6 bases and V 5 bases, and 10 bases lay outside the gene matches. In DNA form, the CDR3 reads TGTGCCAGCAGAAACCTGGACAGGGGGGAATCTGAAGCTTTCTTT. It yields the protein CASRNLDRGESEAFF. Together with reference TRBV5-6 and TRBJ1-1, the CDR3 gives the full variable domain: DAGVTQSPTHLIKTRGQQVTLRCSPKSGHDTVSWYQQALGQGPQFIFQYYEEEERQRGNFPDRFSGHQFPNYSSELNVNALLLGDSALYLCASRNLDRGESEAFFGQGTRLTVV.

The rearrangement uses TRBV10-3 and TRBJ2-2; TRBD2 is a possible D gene (5 bases). CDR1 and CDR2 from the germline V gene are ENHRY and SYGVKD. This CDR3 has 14 amino acids. V was trimmed by 4 bases and J by 2 bases, leaving 8 bases between them. Written as DNA, the CDR3 is TGTGCCATCAGTGCCCGGGGAAACACCGGGGAGCTGTTTTTT. Translated: CAISARGNTGELFF.

The table lists this clone with a few counts. This chain joins TRBV7-9 and TRBJ1-3, with 7 bases identical to TRBD1. In germline, CDR1 is SEHNR, CDR2 FQNEAQ (reference sequence). V gave up 3 bases and J gave up 4 bases; unmatched junction bases: 15. This CDR3 contains 18 residues. The CDR3 nucleotides read TGTGCCAGCAGCTTGGGTGTGACAGGGTCAAGTGCGGGAAACACCATATATTTT. It codes for CASSLGVTGSSAGNTIYF. Full variable domain (remainder filled in from reference TRBV7-9 and TRBJ1-3): DTGVSQNPRHKITKRGQNVTFRCDPISEHNRLYWYRQTLGQGPEFLTYFQNEAQLEKSRLLSDRFSAERPKGSFSTLEIQRTEQGDSAMYLCASSLGVTGSSAGNTIYFGEGSWLTVV.

The rearrangement uses TRBV7-6 and TRBJ2-3, with 7 bases aligning to TRBD2. Germline values: CDR1 SGHVS, CDR2 FNYEAQ. With 5 bases clipped from V and 2 bases from J, the junction kept 13 bases outside the gene matches. The CDR3 is 17 amino acids. The CDR3 loop reads CASSARVVAGYTDTQYF. In nucleotides, the CDR3 is TGTGCCAGCAGCGCCCGAGTGGTAGCGGGTTACACAGATACGCAGTATTTT.

V and J are TRBV27 and TRBJ2-7; 7 bases map to TRBD1. The CDR3 spans 14 residues. Trimming at V came to 5 bases and at J to 6 bases, leaving 10 bases not matched to a gene. Per germline, CDR1 MNHEY and CDR2 SMNVEV (reference sequence). The CDR3 is CASSTTDRLFEQYF. The CDR3 DNA reads TGTGCCAGCAGTACGACGGACAGGCTCTTCGAGCAGTACTTC.

The rearrangement links TRBV10-1 to TRBJ2-1; the match to TRBD2 covers 12 bases. Germline V CDR1 and CDR2: WNHNN, SYGVQD (reference sequence). V lost 3 bases, J lost 8 bases, and 8 bases stayed unmatched. CDR3 length: 16 amino acids. CDR3 amino acids: CASSDPSSGRAHEQFF. The CDR3 bases are TGCGCCAGCAGTGACCCGTCTAGCGGGAGGGCCCATGAGCAGTTCTTC.

The DNA of the CDR3 is TGCAGCGTTGGGCCCAGGGGACAGAACTACGAGCAGTACTTC. The encoded protein is CSVGPRGQNYEQYF. The rearrangement uses TRBV29-1 and TRBJ2-7, with 7 nucleotides matching TRBD1. Losses at the gene ends were 4 bases for V and 3 bases for J; bases not matched to a gene: 9. The CDR3 runs to 14 residues. Germline V gene lookup returns CDR1 SQVTM and CDR2 ANQGSEA.

The chain employs TRBV11-3 and TRBJ2-2; TRBD2 matches at 9 bases. Trimming took 3 bases from V and 6 from J; bases not matched to a gene: 5. Germline V CDR1 and CDR2: SGHNT, YENEEA. The CDR3 is 15 residues long. The CDR3 nucleotides read TGTGCCAGCAGCTTGGGGACTAGCCTAGCCGGGGAGCTGTTTTTT. This translates into CASSLGTSLAGELFF. The full variable domain, its missing parts supplied by reference TRBV11-3 and TRBJ2-2, is EAGVVQSPRYKIIEKKQPVAFWCNPISGHNTLYWYLQNLGQGPELLIRYENEEAVDDSQLPKDRFSAERLKGVDSTLKIQPAELGDSAVYLCASSLGTSLAGELFFGEGSRLTVL.

The chain uses TRBV9 and TRBJ2-1; TRBD2 aligns across 8 bases. The germline gives CDR1 SGDLS, CDR2 YYNGEE. This CDR3 is 15 amino acids long. V was pared by 0 bases and J by 7 bases, with 6 bases of the junction left unmatched. The CDR3 DNA reads TGTGCCAGCAGCGTAGGACTAGCGAAGGGTAATGAGCAGTTCTTC. Translated, it gives CASSVGLAKGNEQFF.

The rearrangement joins TRBV4-2 to TRBJ2-7, with 8 bases lining up with TRBD2. The CDR3 contains 15 residues. With 4 bases clipped from V and 5 bases from J, the junction kept 10 bases outside the gene matches. Germline assignment: CDR1 LGHNA and CDR2 YNFKEQ. CDR3 in amino acids: CASSLPGTSRNEQYF. In DNA form, the CDR3 reads TGTGCCAGCAGCCTACCCGGGACTAGTCGCAACGAGCAGTACTTC.

This chain uses TRBV28 with TRBJ1-2; 7 positions agree with TRBD1. With V trimmed by 5 bases and J by 2 bases, 5 bases remained unmatched. This CDR3 region has 14 residues. Germline CDR1 and CDR2: MDHEN and SYDVKM. The CDR3 DNA follows: TGTGCCAGCAGTGTGGACAGGCGAAACTATGGCTACACCTTC. Translating it yields CASSVDRRNYGYTF.

Here the CDR3 reads CASSQDPPTTRGIGELFF. The DNA of the CDR3 is TGCGCCAGCAGCCAAGATCCCCCGACTACCCGTGGAATCGGGGAGCTGTTTTTT. The V and J genes are TRBV4-3 and TRBJ2-2, with D possibly matching TRBD2 (5 bases). The CDR3 contains 18 residues. CDR1 and CDR2 from the germline V gene are LGHNA and YSLEER. With 0 bases removed from V and 7 bases from J, the gap between germline ends came to 21 bases.

CDR3: CASSRQGSGGNYGYTF. For the CDR3, the DNA is TGTGCCAGCAGCCGACAGGGGTCCGGAGGCAACTATGGCTACACCTTC. The chain uses TRBV21-1 and TRBJ1-2; the D call in the table, TRBD1, was not verified against the DNA. TRBV21-1 is a pseudogene locus. CDR3 length: 16 residues.